This TCR beta chain was recovered during a study of T cells in women clearing cervical HPV infection. Study at large: Case blood was drawn when the lesion was first found; control blood after infection became undetectable.

TCRdb's table, derived via immunoSEQ multiplex PCR, lists solely in-frame clones and lacks some. This table holds roughly 40,000 clones. HPV was found by MY09/MY11 PCR and dot-blot genotyping. This CDR3 is 13 amino acids long. The germline gives CDR1 SGHRS, CDR2 YFSETQ. Comment on this clone: Antigen unknown. From the germline J gene comes the end of the CDR3, since the read stops 3 residues before it.

Overall study results and limits: Repertoire richness, not evenness, was significantly elevated in CIN3+ cases versus controls. A classifier using richness and V gene abundances reached an AUC of 0.7 to 0.9.

The TCR was taken from a woman between 18 and 70 years old with a cervical HPV16 infection that either progressed to CIN3+ or cleared (not recorded which). The sample consisted of blood buffy coat. The chain carries TRBV5-1 and TRBJ1-2, with D tentatively TRBD1 (6 bases). Partial CDR3 DNA: TGCGCCAGCAGCTTGGAGCAGGGGAGGGGC. It encodes CASSLEQGRG. The entire CDR3 protein is CASSLEQGRGYTF. The full variable domain, rest sourced from reference TRBV5-1 and TRBJ1-2, is KAGVTQTPRYLIKTRGQQVTLSCSPISGHRSVSWYQQTPGQGLQFLFEYFSETQRNKGNFPGRFSGRQFSNSRSEMNVSTLELGDSALYLCASSLEQGRGYTFGSGTRLTVV.